Listed here is a single T cell receptor (beta chain). Its antigen is currently unknown. PCR employed 60 Vbeta and 13 Jbeta primers. Using immunoSEQ multiplex PCR, the repertoire was profiled, and TCRdb retains in-frame clones only, with some absent. The profile covers 150,000 to 200,000 clones, with about four fifths appearing a single time and 6% to 7.5% taken by the ten largest. The data are from a study of cytomegalovirus exposure and HLA in healthy donors. Study in general: Within the Caucasian-associated ancestry cluster were around 81% of the approximately 400 genotyped donors.

Study-level results: Researchers reported in a later analysis that a missense DCLRE1C variant was tied to TCR beta V- and J-gene trimming. DRB1 had the most TCR associations and HLA-C the fewest, a later analysis found, with rates varying by HLA locus. The number of N-insertions in an Asian-associated ancestry cluster was reportedly below the approximately 700-donor mean in a later analysis.

This CDR3 comprises 12 residues. Germline V gene sequence: CDR1 SGHDT, CDR2 YYEEEE. Trimming stripped 2 bases from V and 5 bases from J, with 6 bases between. The receptor was derived from a man aged 25 to 45 in good health and CMV-seropositive. Material: PBMCs. The chain recombines TRBV5-6 with TRBJ2-3, with D perhaps matching TRBD1 (5 bases). The CDR3: CASSFGQDTQYF. In nucleotides, the CDR3 is TGTGCCAGCAGCTTCGGACAAGATACGCAGTATTTT.